The TCR beta chain under discussion was sequenced for a study of blood T cell repertoires in COVID-19. Study details: There were acute and convalescent COVID-19 samples, and they came from the United States, Italy and Spain. T cells, B-cell-depleted T cells, or PBMCs provided the cDNA or gDNA that served as material.

With V trimmed by 5 bases and J by 1 base, 5 bases remained unmatched. The germline CDR1 and CDR2 sequences are SGHTA and FQGNSA. This CDR3 region has 15 residues. This table comes from immunoSEQ multiplex PCR, and its TCRdb copy is limited to in-frame clones, with some not included. The data hold 270,000 or so clones, with less than 85% observed a single time. The chain links TRBV7-2 to TRBJ2-1; 7 bases are a match to TRBD2. Sequencing was done on a sample of peripheral blood. The sequence was collected from a human donor with COVID-19, enrolled during active disease. The donor label of this sample is uncertain. CDR3 in amino acids: CASSTGLGSYNEQFF. The DNA for the CDR3 is TGTGCCAGCAGCACAGGACTAGGGTCCTACAATGAGCAGTTCTTC.